The clone carrying this T cell receptor beta chain was detected many times. The target antigen is unknown. This sample is part of a study of spatial heterogeneity in lung cancer. General study results and limits: Expanded tumor TCRs that were ubiquitous appeared in blood more at resection than follow-up.

One entry per CDR3 protein results from TCRdb running MiXCR on the 5' RACE reads. The repertoire has under 40,000 distinct CDR3 sequences, 5% to 5.5% of them found once; the top ten carry 20% to 30%. Time point defined: sample taken at primary tumor resection. Donation came from around 77 patients with untreated early-stage non-small cell lung cancer. Unsorted whole RNA samples from tumor, nontumor lung or frozen PBMC were sequenced. The TCR comes from a female donor with early-stage non-small cell lung cancer. The source material was PBMCs, sampled at surgery.

The CDR3 loop is CSAEPSSLGGYTF. CDR3 in DNA: TGCAGTGCGGAGCCCTCTTCCCTAGGGGGCTACACCTTC. The chain is built from TRBV20-1 and TRBJ1-2, with D unclear. Germline V gene sequence: CDR1 DFQATT, CDR2 SNEGSKA (reference sequence). The length of the CDR3 is 13 residues. V was cut by 6 bases and J by 8 bases, with 19 bases left in between.